This TCR beta chain was captured by sequencing in a study of early T cells in non-severe SARS-CoV-2 infection. Separate cDNA molecules each had unique molecular identifiers attached to them. TCRdb called the 5' RACE reads again in MiXCR, with one record for every CDR3 protein. In the table there are about 98,000 distinct CDR3 sequences, around an eighth of which are singletons. This clonotype occurred many times. The trim removed 3 bases at V and 2 bases at J, leaving 6 bases unmatched. Germline CDR1 reads KGHDR; CDR2 reads SFDVKD. The CDR3 covers 16 residues. The clonotype was recovered from an adult who was a healthcare worker with PCR-confirmed SARS-CoV-2 infection or an uninfected control (not recorded which). The sequencing sample was made of whole blood. This chain uses TRBV24-1 with TRBJ2-5, with 9 bases matching TRBD1. The CDR3 region is CATSDPGTGLQETQYF. CDR3 nucleotide sequence: TGTGCCACCAGTGATCCCGGGACAGGGCTGCAAGAGACCCAGTACTTC.